The clone carrying this T cell receptor beta chain was seen at least ten times. The CDR3 extends over 15 amino acids. V gave up 4 bases and J gave up 2 bases; unmatched junction bases: 9. Germline values: CDR1 SGDLS, CDR2 YYNGEE. The data originate from a study of blood T cell repertoires in COVID-19. Across the whole study: COVID-19 samples collected from the United States, Italy and Spain covered acute and convalescent phases. PBMCs, B-cell-depleted T cells, or T cells were the source of the cDNA or gDNA that made up the material.

In the source study's methods: Amplifying reference gene primers gave estimates of nucleated cell counts. Only in-frame clones appear in the TCRdb table, and some are missing; sequencing was by immunoSEQ multiplex PCR. V, J and clone size reflect that table, while D and trimming were determined from the DNA. The sample comprises some 170,000 clones, roughly 82% of which are singletons, and around 8% rests with the top ten. The sequence was obtained from a woman in her 70s with acute or convalescent COVID-19. The sequenced sample was peripheral blood. The chain links TRBV9 to TRBJ2-7; 7 bases fit TRBD1. CDR3 bases: TGTGCCAGCAGCCCGACGAGCGACAGGGCCTACGAGCAGTACTTC. This gives the protein CASSPTSDRAYEQYF.